This T cell receptor beta chain originates from a study of beta chain features in type 1 diabetes. Whole-study context: All samples together contributed about 100,000,000 sorted cells for examination.

Findings and limits, study-wide: Insertion counts at VDJ junctions were lower in type 1 diabetes patients, who also showed more deletions there.

With respect to this clone: Its antigen is unknown.

A CD45RO/CCR7/CD25/CD127/CD95/CD27 panel sorted naive, central memory, regulatory and stem cell-like memory CD4+ cells. Each sorted population was over 98% pure. Expressed TCRB transcripts were sequenced, since all the RNA that had been isolated was reverse transcribed. TCRdb's copy holds only in-frame clones and misses some; the assay was immunoSEQ multiplex PCR. The repertoire consists of some 63,000 clones, with approximately 59% occurring once and the leading ten covering 2.2%. The TCR comes from a woman aged 18-30 years in good health. The source material was Tregs from blood.

CDR3 nucleotide sequence: TGTGCCAGCAGCCAAGAAGGAACTAGCGGAAACACAGATACGCAGTATTTT. This gives the protein CASSQEGTSGNTDTQYF. The chain uses TRBV5-4 and TRBJ2-3; 8 bases line up with TRBD2. V shed 4 bases, J shed 2 bases, and the junction held 12 bases outside the gene matches. The CDR3 totals 17 residues. CDR1 and CDR2 from the germline V gene are SGHNT and YYREEE (reference sequence).